This T cell receptor (beta chain) stems from a study of cytomegalovirus exposure and HLA in healthy donors. V was clipped by 4 bases and J by 8 bases, with 14 bases between them. Germline loops: CDR1 SQVTM, CDR2 ANQGSEA. The CDR3 contains 13 residues. Study-wide results and caveats: Productive rates of about 87% or about 30% were seen for most TCR beta V segments in an earlier analysis. HLA alleles showed associations with around 15,000 TCR beta sequences in a later analysis, at a 0.05 false discovery rate.

PCR was performed using 60 Vbeta and 13 Jbeta primers. This table comes from immunoSEQ multiplex PCR, and its TCRdb copy is limited to in-frame clones, with some not included. The data hold about 120,000 clones, with about 70% observed a single time. About this clone: Its antigen is currently unknown.

V and J are TRBV29-1 and TRBJ2-2, with D possibly matching TRBD1 (5 bases). What was sequenced was PBMCs. This TCR was recovered from a human donor in good health. The CDR3 sequence: CSVALSQGGELFF. The CDR3 DNA follows: TGCAGCGTTGCCCTATCTCAGGGAGGGGAGCTGTTTTTT.